This T cell receptor beta chain comes out of a study of technical replicates of blood from a few donors. V lost 4 bases and J lost 4, with 12 bases in between. The CDR3 extends over 14 amino acids. Germline-derived CDR1 and CDR2 are MNHEY and SMNVEV (reference sequence). The data were produced by immunoSEQ multiplex PCR, yet TCRdb's version contains in-frame clones alone and is incomplete. The sample lists approximately 95,000 clones; 85% to 95% were seen once. The sample taken for sequencing was T cells isolated from PBMCs. The chain uses TRBV27 and TRBJ2-3; tentatively, D is TRBD1 (6 bases). This clonotype was obtained from a human donor in good health. The CDR3 spells CASSYRVYPDTQYF. Written as DNA, the CDR3 is TGTGCCAGCAGTTACAGGGTTTACCCAGATACGCAGTATTTT.